This TCR beta chain stems from a study of technical replicates of blood from several donors. Clones were sequenced by immunoSEQ multiplex PCR, and TCRdb holds only the in-frame ones, with some missing. The sample includes around 80,000 clones, 75% to 90% of them seen just once. Germline V lookup: CDR1 SNHLY, CDR2 FYNNEI. The CDR3 spans 12 residues. Trimming pared 6 bases from V and 10 bases from J, leaving 15 bases between. The gene calls are TRBV2 and TRBJ1-2; tentatively, D is TRBD1 (5 bases). Sequencing used T cells isolated from PBMCs. The receptor's source is a human donor in good health. CDR3 DNA sequence: TGTGCCAGCAGCGGAGACAGAAAGGACTACACCTTC. Its translation: CASSGDRKDYTF.